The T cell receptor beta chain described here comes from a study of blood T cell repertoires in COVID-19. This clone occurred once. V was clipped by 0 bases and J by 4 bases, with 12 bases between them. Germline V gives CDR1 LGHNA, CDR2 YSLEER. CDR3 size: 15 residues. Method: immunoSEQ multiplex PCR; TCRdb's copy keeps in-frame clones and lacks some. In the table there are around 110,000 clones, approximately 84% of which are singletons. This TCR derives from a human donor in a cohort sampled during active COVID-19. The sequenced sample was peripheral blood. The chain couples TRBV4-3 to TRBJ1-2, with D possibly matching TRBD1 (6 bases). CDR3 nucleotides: TGCGCCAGCAGCCAAGATACGGACAGAACCTATGGCTACACCTTC. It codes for CASSQDTDRTYGYTF.